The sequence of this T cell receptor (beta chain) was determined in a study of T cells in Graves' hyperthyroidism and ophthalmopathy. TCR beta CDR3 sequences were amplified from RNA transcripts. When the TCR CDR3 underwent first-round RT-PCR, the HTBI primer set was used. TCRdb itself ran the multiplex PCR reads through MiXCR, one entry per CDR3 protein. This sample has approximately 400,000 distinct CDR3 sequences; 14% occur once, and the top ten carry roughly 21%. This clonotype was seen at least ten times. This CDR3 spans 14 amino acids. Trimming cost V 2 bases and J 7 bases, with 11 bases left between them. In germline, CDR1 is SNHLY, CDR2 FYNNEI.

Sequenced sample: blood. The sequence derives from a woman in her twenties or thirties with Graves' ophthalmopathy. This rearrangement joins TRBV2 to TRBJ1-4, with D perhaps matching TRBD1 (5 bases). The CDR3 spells CASSETPGGEKLFF. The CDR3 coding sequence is TGTGCCAGCAGTGAAACGCCTGGGGGTGAAAAACTGTTTTTT.